The source of this T cell receptor beta chain is a study of blood T cell repertoires in COVID-19. Study overall: COVID-19 samples collected from the United States, Italy and Spain covered acute and convalescent phases.

CDR3 length equals 15 residues. Losses at the gene ends were 4 bases for V and 3 bases for J; bases not matched to a gene: 8. Per germline, CDR1 LNHDA and CDR2 SQIVND (reference sequence). In the authors' workflow: Amplification from reference gene primers served as the basis for estimated nucleated cell counts. Profiling relied on immunoSEQ multiplex PCR, and the TCRdb table lists in-frame clones only, not all of them. V, J and clone size were drawn from that table, and D and trimming were deduced from the DNA. The table has 150,000 or so clones, roughly 87% seen once. This TCR came from a woman between 50 and 59 years old who had recovered from COVID-19. The chain carries TRBV19 and TRBJ2-7, with TRBD1 matching over 8 bases. The material sequenced was PBMCs or T cells enriched from blood (not recorded which). CDR3 in amino acids: CASSNRDRLNYEQYF. The CDR3 bases are TGTGCCAGTAGTAACCGGGACAGGCTAAACTACGAGCAGTACTTC.